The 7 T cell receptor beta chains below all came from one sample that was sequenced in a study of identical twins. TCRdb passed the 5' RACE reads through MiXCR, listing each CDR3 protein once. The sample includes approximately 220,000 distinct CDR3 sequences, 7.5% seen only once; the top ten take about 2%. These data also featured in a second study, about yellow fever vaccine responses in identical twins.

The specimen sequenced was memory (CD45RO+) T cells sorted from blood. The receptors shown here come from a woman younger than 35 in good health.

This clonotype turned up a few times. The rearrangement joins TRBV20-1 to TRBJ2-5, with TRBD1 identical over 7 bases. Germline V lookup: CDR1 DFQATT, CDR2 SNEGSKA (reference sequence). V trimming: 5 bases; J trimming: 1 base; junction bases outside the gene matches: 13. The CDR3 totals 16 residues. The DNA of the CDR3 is TGCAGTGCTCGGCCATCAGGGGGAGCATCCCAAGAGACCCAGTACTTC. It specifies CSARPSGGASQETQYF.

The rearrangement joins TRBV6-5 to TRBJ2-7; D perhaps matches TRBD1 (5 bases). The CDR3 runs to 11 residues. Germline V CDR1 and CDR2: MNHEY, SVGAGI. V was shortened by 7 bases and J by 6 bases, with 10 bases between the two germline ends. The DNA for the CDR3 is TGTGCCAGCACAAGTCAGGGCGAGCAGTACTTC. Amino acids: CASTSQGEQYF.

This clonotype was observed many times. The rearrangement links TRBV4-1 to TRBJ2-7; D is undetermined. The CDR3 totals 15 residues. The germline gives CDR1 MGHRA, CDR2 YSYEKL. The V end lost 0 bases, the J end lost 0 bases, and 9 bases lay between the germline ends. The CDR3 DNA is TGCGCCAGCAGCCAAGACCAAATACCCTCCTACGAGCAGTACTTC. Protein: CASSQDQIPSYEQYF.

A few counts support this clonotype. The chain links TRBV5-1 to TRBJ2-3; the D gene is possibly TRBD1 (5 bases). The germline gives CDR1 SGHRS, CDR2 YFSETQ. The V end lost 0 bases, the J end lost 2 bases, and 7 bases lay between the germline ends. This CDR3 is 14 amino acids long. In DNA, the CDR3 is TGCGCCAGCAGCTTGGCCAGGGCCACAGATACGCAGTATTTT. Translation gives CASSLARATDTQYF.

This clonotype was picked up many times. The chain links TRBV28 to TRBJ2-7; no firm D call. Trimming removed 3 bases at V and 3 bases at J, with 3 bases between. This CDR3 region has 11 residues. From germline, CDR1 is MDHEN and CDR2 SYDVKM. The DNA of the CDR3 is TGTGCCAGCAGTTTCCTCTACGAGCAGTACTTC. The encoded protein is CASSFLYEQYF.

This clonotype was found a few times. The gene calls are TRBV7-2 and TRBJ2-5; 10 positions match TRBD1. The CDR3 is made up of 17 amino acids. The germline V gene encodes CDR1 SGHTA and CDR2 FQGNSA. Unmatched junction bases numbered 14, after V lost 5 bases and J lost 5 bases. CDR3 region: CASSPIPGQGRWETQYF. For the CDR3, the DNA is TGTGCCAGCAGCCCAATTCCGGGACAGGGGCGGTGGGAGACCCAGTACTTC. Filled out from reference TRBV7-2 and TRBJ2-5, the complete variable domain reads GAGVSQSPSNKVTEKGKDVELRCDPISGHTALYWYRQSLGQGLEFLIYFQGNSAPDKSGLPSDRFSAERTGGSVSTLTIQRTQQEDSAVYLCASSPIPGQGRWETQYFGPGTRLLVL.

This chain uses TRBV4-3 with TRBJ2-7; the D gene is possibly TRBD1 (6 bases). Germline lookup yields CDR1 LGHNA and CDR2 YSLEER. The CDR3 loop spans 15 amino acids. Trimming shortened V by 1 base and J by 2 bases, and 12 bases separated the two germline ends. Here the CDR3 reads CASSQANSGAYEQYF. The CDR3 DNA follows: TGCGCCAGCAGCCAAGCCAACTCAGGGGCCTACGAGCAGTACTTC.